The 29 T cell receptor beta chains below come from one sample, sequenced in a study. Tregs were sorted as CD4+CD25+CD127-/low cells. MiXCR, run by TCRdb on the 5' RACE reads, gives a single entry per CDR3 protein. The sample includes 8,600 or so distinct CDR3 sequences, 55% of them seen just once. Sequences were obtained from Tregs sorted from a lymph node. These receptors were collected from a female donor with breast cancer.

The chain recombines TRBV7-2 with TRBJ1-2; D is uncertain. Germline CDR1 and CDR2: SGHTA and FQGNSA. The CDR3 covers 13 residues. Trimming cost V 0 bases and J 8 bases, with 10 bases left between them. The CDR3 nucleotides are TGTGCCAGCAGCTTAGCGAGGGCGTTGGGCTACACCTTC. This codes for CASSLARALGYTF.

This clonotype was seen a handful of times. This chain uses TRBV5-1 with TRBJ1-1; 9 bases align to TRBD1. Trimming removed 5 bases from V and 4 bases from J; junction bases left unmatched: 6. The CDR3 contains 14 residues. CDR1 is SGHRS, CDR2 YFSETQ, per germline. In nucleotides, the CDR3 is TGCGCCAGCAGTAAGGACAGGGGCTCCACTGAAGCTTTCTTT. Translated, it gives CASSKDRGSTEAFF. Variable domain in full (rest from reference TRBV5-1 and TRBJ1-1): KAGVTQTPRYLIKTRGQQVTLSCSPISGHRSVSWYQQTPGQGLQFLFEYFSETQRNKGNFPGRFSGRQFSNSRSEMNVSTLELGDSALYLCASSKDRGSTEAFFGQGTRLTVV.

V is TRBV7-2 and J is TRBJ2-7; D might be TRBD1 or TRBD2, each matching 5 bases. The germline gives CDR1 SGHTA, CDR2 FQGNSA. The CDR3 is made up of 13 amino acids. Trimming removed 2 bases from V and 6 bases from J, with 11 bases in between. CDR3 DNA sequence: TGTGCCAGCAGCTTAATGGGACCTGGCGAGCAGTACTTC. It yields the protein CASSLMGPGEQYF.

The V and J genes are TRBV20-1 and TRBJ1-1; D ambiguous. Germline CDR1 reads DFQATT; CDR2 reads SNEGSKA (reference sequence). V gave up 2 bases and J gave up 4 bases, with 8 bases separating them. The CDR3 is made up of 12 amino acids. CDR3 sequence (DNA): TGCAGTGCTAGACAACAGCGCACTGAAGCTTTCTTT. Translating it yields CSARQQRTEAFF.

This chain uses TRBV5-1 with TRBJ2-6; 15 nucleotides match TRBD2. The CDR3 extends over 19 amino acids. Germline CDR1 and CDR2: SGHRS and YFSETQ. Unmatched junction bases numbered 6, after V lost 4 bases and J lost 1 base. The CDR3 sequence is CASSPGLAGGPSGANVLTF. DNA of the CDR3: TGCGCCAGCAGCCCCGGACTAGCGGGAGGGCCATCTGGGGCCAACGTCCTGACTTTC. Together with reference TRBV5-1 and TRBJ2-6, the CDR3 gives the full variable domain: KAGVTQTPRYLIKTRGQQVTLSCSPISGHRSVSWYQQTPGQGLQFLFEYFSETQRNKGNFPGRFSGRQFSNSRSEMNVSTLELGDSALYLCASSPGLAGGPSGANVLTFGAGSRLTVL.

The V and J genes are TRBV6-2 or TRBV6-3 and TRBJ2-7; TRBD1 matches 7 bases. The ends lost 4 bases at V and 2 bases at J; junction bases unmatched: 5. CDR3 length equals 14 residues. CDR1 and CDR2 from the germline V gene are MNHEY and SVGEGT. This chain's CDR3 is CASSFRDRPYEQYF. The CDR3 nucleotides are TGTGCCAGCAGTTTCCGGGACAGACCCTACGAGCAGTACTTC.

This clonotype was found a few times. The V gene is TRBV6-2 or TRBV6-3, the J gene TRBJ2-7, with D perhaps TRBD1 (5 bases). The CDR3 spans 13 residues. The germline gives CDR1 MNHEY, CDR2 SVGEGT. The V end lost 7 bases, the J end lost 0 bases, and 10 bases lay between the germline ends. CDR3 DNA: TGTGCCAGCACCACGACAGCCTCCTACGAGCAGTACGTC. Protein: CASTTTASYEQYV.

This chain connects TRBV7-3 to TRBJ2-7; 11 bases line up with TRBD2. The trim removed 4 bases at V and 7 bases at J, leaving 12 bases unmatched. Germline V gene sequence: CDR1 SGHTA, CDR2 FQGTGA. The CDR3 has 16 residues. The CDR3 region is CASSSHTSGSINEQYV. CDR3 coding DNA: TGTGCCAGCAGCTCCCATACTAGCGGGAGTATTAATGAGCAGTACGTC.

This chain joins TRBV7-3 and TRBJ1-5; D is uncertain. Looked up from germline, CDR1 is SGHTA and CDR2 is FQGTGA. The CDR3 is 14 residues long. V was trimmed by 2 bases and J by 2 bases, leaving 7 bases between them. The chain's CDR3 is CASSLSGGNQPQHF. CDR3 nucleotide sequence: TGTGCCAGCAGCTTATCTGGGGGCAATCAGCCCCAGCATTTT.

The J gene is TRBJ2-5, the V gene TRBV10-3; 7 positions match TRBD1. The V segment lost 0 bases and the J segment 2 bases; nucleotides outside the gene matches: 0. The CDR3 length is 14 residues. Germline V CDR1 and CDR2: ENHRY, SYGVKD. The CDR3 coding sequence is TGTGCCATCAGTGAGTCGACAGGGCAAGAGACCCAGTACTTC. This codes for CAISESTGQETQYF.

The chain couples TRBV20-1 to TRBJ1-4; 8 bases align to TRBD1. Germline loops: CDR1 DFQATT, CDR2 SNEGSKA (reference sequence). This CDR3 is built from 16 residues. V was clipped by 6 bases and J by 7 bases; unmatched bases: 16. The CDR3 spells CSARAVFGTGFEKLFF. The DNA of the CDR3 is TGCAGTGCCCGTGCGGTCTTCGGGACAGGTTTTGAAAAACTGTTTTTT.

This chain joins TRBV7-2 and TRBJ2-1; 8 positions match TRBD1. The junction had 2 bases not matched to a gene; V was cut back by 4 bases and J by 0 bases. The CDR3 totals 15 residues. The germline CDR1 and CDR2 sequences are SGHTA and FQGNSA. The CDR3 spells CASSWTGSSYNEQFF. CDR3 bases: TGTGCCAGCAGCTGGACAGGGAGCTCCTACAATGAGCAGTTCTTC.

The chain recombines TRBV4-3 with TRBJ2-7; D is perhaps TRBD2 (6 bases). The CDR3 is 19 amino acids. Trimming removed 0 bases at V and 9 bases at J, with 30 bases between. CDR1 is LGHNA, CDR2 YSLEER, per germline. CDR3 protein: CASSQDRLEFDIIGRGQYV. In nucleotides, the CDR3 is TGCGCCAGCAGCCAAGACCGACTAGAATTCGACATAATAGGGCGAGGGCAGTACGTC.

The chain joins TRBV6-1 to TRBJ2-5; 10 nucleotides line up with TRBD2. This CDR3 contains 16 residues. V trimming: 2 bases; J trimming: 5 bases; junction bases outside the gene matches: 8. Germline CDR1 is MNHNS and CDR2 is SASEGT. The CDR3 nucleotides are TGTGCCAGCAGTGAACTAGCGGGAGAATCGGTGGAGACCCAGTACTTC. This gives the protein CASSELAGESVETQYF.

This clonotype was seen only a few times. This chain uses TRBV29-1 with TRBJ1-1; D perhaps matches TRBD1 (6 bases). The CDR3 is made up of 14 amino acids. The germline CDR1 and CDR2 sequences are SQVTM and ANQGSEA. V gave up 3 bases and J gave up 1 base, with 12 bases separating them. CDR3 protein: CSVETGGSNTEAFF. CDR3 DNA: TGCAGCGTTGAGACCGGGGGCTCGAACACTGAAGCTTTCTTT.

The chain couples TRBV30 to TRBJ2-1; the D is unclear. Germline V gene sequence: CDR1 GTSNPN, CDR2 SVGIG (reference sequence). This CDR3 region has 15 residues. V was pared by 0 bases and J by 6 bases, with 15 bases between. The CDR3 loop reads CAWSVFPRRLNEQFF. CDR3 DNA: TGTGCCTGGAGTGTCTTCCCCCGGAGACTCAATGAGCAGTTCTTC.

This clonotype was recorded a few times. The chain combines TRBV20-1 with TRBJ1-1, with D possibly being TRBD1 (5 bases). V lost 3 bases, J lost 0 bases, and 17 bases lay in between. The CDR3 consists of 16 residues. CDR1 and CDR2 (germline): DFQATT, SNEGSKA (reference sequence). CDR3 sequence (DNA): TGCAGTGCTAGCCCTCTCACGACAGTAATGAACACTGAAGCTTTCTTT. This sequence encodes CSASPLTTVMNTEAFF.

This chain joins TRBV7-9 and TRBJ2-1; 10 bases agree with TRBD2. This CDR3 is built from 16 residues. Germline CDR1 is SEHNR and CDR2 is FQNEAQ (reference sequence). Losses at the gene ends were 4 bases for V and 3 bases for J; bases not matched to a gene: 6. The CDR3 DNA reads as TGTGCCAGCAGCTCAAGAGCGGGAGGGTTCTACAATGAGCAGTTCTTC. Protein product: CASSSRAGGFYNEQFF.

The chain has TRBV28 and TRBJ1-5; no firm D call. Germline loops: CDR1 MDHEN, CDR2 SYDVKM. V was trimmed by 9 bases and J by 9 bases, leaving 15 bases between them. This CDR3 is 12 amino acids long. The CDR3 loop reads CASKIDPMPQHF. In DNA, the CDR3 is TGTGCCAGTAAGATAGACCCAATGCCCCAGCATTTT.

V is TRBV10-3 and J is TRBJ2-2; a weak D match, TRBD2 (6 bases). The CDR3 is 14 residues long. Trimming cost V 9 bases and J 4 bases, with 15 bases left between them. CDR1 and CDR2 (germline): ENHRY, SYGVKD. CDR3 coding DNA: TGTGCCATAGGATTACTAGCTCGCACCGGGGAGCTGTTTTTT. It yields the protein CAIGLLARTGELFF.

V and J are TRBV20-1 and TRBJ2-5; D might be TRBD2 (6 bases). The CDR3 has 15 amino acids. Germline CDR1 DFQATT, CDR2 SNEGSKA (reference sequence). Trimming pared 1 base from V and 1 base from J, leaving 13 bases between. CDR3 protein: CSARVPAGLQETQYF. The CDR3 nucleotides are TGCAGTGCTAGAGTTCCAGCGGGCCTCCAAGAGACCCAGTACTTC.

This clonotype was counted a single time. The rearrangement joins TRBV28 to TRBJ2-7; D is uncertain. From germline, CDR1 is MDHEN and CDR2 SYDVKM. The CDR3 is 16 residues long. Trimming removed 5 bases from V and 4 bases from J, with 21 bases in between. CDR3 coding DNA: TGTGCCAGCAGTGCAAAAGGGATCGGCGGCTTGTACGAGCAGTACTTC. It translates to CASSAKGIGGLYEQYF.

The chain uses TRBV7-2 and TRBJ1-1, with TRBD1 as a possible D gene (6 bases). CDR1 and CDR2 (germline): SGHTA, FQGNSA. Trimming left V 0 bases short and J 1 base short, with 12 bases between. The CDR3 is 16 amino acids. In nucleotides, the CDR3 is TGTGCCAGCAGCTTAGCGTCGTACAGGGAGAACACTGAAGCTTTCTTT. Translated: CASSLASYRENTEAFF.

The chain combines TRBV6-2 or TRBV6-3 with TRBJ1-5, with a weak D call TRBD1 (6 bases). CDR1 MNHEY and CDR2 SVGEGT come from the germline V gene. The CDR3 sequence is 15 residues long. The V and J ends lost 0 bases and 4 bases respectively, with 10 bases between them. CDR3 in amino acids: CASSYSDRINQPQHF. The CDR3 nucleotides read TGTGCCAGCAGTTACTCGGACAGAATAAATCAGCCCCAGCATTTT.

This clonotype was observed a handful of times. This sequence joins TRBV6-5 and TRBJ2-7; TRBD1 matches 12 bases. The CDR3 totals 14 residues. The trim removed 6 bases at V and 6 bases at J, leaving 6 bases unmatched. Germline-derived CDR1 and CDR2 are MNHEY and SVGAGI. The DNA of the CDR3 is TGTGCCAGCAGATCCGGGACAGGGGGCATCGAGCAGTACTTC. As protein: CASRSGTGGIEQYF.

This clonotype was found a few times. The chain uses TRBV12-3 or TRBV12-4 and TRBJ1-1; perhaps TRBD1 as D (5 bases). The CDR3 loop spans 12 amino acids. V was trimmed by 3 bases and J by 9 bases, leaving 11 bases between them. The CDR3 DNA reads TGTGCCAGCAGTTTCCGGGGGGGACAAGCTTTCTTT. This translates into CASSFRGGQAFF.

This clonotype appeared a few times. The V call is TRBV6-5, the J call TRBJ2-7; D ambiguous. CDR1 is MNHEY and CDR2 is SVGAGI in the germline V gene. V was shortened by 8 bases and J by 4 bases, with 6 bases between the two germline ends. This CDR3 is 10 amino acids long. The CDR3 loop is CASEPYEQYV. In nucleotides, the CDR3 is TGTGCCAGCGAGCCTTACGAGCAGTACGTC.

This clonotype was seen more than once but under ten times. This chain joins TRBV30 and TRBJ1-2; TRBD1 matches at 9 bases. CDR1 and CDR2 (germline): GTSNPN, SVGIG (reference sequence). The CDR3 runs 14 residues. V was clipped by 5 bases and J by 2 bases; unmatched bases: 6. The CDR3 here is CAWANRGPNYGYTF. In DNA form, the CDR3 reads TGTGCCTGGGCCAACAGGGGGCCGAACTATGGCTACACCTTC. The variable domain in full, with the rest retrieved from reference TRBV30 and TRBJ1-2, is SQTIHQWPATLVQPVGSPLSLECTVEGTSNPNLYWYRQAAGRGLQLLFYSVGIGQISSEVPQNLSASRPQDRQFILSSKKLLLSDSGFYLCAWANRGPNYGYTFGSGTRLTVV.

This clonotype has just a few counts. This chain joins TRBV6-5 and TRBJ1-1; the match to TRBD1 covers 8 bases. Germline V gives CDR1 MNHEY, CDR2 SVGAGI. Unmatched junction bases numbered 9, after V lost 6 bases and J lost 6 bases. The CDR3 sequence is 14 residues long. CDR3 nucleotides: TGTGCCAGCAGGGGGGGACAGGCTGGCGCTGAAGCTTTCTTT. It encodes CASRGGQAGAEAFF.